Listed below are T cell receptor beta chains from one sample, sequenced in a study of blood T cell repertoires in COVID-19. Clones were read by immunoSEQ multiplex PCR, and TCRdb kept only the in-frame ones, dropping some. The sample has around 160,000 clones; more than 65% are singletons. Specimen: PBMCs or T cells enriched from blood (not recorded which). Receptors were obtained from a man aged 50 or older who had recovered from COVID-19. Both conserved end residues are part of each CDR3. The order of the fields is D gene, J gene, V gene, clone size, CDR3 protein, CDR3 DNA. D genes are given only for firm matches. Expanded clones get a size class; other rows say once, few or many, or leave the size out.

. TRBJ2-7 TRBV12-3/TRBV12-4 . CASSLRGPDEQYF TGTGCCAGCAGTTTGCGGGGGCCGGACGAGCAGTACTTC
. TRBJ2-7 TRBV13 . CASSFFTGGAYEQYF TGTGCCAGCAGCTTTTTTACAGGGGGGGCCTACGAGCAGTACTTC
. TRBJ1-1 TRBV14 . CASSYRTGSEAFF TGTGCCAGCAGCTACAGGACGGGCAGCGAAGCTTTCTTT
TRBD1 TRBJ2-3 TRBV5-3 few CARSLVDRGTDTQYF TGTGCCAGAAGCTTGGTTGACAGGGGCACAGATACGCAGTATTTT
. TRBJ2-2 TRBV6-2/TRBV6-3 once CASSLNPTRELFF TGTGCCAGCAGTTTAAATCCTACCCGGGAGCTGTTTTTT
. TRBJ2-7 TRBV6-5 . CASTRTVSSYEQYF TGTGCCAGCACCCGGACAGTTTCATCCTACGAGCAGTACTTC
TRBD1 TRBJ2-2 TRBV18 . CASSRPGQGNTGELFF TGTGCCAGCTCACGACCGGGACAGGGGAACACCGGGGAGCTGTTTTTT
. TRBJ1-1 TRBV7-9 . CASSLPDPRLEAFF TGTGCCAGCAGCTTACCTGACCCTCGCCTAGAGGCTTTCTTT
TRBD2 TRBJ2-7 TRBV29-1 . CSVGGGAYEQYF TGCAGCGTTGGCGGGGGGGCTTACGAGCAGTACTTC
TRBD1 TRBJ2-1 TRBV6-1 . CASSETPRTGVGQFF TGTGCCAGCAGTGAAACTCCCCGGACAGGCGTAGGGCAGTTCTTC
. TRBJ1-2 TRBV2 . CASRPDIGGYTF TGTGCCAGCAGGCCAGACATTGGCGGCTACACCTTC
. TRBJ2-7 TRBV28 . CASAGSRWEQYF TGTGCCAGCGCAGGGTCAAGGTGGGAGCAGTACTTC
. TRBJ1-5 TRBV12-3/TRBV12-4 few CASSPSPRLAQHF TGTGCCAGCAGCCCTAGCCCTAGGCTGGCCCAGCATTTT
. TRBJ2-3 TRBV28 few CASSPPTRTDNTDTQYF TGTGCCAGCAGTCCCCCTACCCGGACAGATAACACAGATACGCAGTATTTT
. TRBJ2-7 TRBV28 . CASSGWAGQYF TGTGCCAGCAGTGGGTGGGCTGGGCAGTACTTC
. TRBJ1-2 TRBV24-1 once CATSDPTKQPFYGYTF TGTGCCACCAGTGATCCGACAAAACAGCCGTTCTATGGCTACACCTTC
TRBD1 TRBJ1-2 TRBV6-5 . CASRRRQGNYGYTF TGTGCCAGCAGACGCCGACAGGGAAACTATGGCTACACCTTC
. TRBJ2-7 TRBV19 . CASSIEGGEQYF TGTGCCAGTAGTATAGAGGGGGGCGAGCAGTACTTC